This entry lists 8 T cell receptor delta chains sequenced from one sample in a study of gamma delta lymphoproliferative disorders and STAT genes. TCRdb repeated clone calling on the multiplex PCR reads with CATT. The sample lists 1,000 to 1,200 delta-chain clones, approximately 1.5% occurring once. Sequencing used genomic DNA taken from PBMCs of patients and controls. The sequenced material came from blood. All receptors derive from a human donor in good health.

In the case of this clone: TCRdb attributes to this sequence the protein of a much larger clone, which differs from the DNA translation at residue 6; a read error is likely, and the protein displayed is translated from the DNA. The chain links TRDV1 to TRDJ1; 7 bases are shared with TRDD2. The trim removed 1 base at V and 3 bases at J, leaving 17 bases unmatched. The CDR3 length is 19 residues. Germline values: CDR1 TSWWSYY, CDR2 QGS. The CDR3 bases are TGTGCTCTTGGGGAACCTTCCTTCCTTTCTCCTTCTCGGCCCGATAAACTCATCTTT. Translating it yields CALGEPSFLSPSRPDKLIF.

This clone has just a few counts. The protein held in TCRdb is that of a much larger clone and does not match this DNA's translation at residue 17, likely because of a read error; the protein shown is translated from the DNA. This sequence joins TRDV1 and TRDJ1; 9 bases are a match to TRDD3. The CDR3 is 21 amino acids. Germline V gene data show CDR1 as TSWWSYY and CDR2 as QGS. The CDR3, as DNA: TGTGCTCTTGGGGAAGATGACCTCTCGCCTTACTGGGGGACCTACACCGGTAAACTCATCTTT. Translation: CALGEDDLSPYWGTYTGKLIF.

Comment on this clone: TCRdb's entry gives the protein of a much larger clone, which mismatches this DNA's translation at residue 20, likely from a read error; the protein reported here is translated from the DNA. The rearrangement joins TRDV1 to TRDJ1; 10 nucleotides match TRDD3. This CDR3 contains 21 residues. The V gene's germline CDR1 is TSWWSYY and CDR2 QGS. This CDR3 reads CALGEGLLRTGGSRGTDKLTF. Written as DNA, the CDR3 is TGTGCTCTTGGGGAAGGTCTCCTACGTACTGGGGGATCCCGGGGGACCGATAAACTCACCTTT.

As to this clone: This likely traces to a read error, being one base from a far larger clone. Other nucleotide sequences in the sample specify the same CDR3. V gene TRDV1 combines with J gene TRDJ1, with 10 bases aligning to TRDD3. The CDR3 is made up of 20 amino acids. Germline V gene lookup returns CDR1 TSWWSYY and CDR2 QGS. CDR3 DNA sequence: TGTGCTCTTGGGGTTATACTCTACTGGGGGGATACGGGGGAGACCGATAAACTCATTTTT. It yields the protein CALGVILYWGDTGETDKLIF.

In this sample, this clone turned up a few times. The junction differs from germline at one of its ends, possibly a read error. This sequence joins TRAV38-2/DV8 and TRDJ2, with unresolved D. Per the germline V gene, CDR1 is TSESDYY and CDR2 is QEAYKQQN. The CDR3 is 15 amino acids. For the CDR3, the DNA is TGTGCTTTCATGAATCAGAATTCAGGAAACACACCTCTTATCTTT. Its translation is CAFMNQNSGNTPLIF. The variable domain in full, completed from reference TRAV38-2/DV8 and TRDJ2, reads AQTVTQSQPEMSVQEAETVTLSCTYDTSESDYYLFWYKQPPSRQMILVIRQEAYKQQNATENRFSVNFQKAAKSFSLKISDSQLGDAAMYFCAFMNQNSGNTPLIFGKGTQLIVEP.

This clone came up a few times. The amino acid sequence in TCRdb belongs to a much larger clone and departs from this DNA's translation at residue 16, likely a sequencing read error; the sequence shown is translated from the DNA. This chain uses TRDV1 with TRDJ1; 9 nucleotides agree with TRDD3. After removal of 0 bases from V and 2 bases from J, the junction contained 28 bases not matched to a gene. The germline V gene encodes CDR1 TSWWSYY and CDR2 QGS. This CDR3 spans 24 amino acids. CDR3 loop: CALGELANSYWGTGLLHPTDKLIF. Written as DNA, the CDR3 is TGTGCTCTTGGGGAACTAGCAAACTCGTACTGGGGGACGGGTCTGCTCCACCCGACCGATAAACTCATCTTT.

This clone was seen at least ten times. TCRdb's protein, taken from a much larger clone, differs from this DNA's translation at residue 3, likely owing to a read error; the protein displayed comes from the DNA. V and J are TRDV1 and TRDJ1, with TRDD3 matching 7 bases. The CDR3 sequence is 17 residues long. The germline gives CDR1 TSWWSYY, CDR2 QGS. The CDR3 DNA sequence: TGTGCTCCTGGGGAACTATGGGGGACCCCTTACACCGATAAACTCATCTTT. This encodes CAPGELWGTPYTDKLIF.

This clone has a count of ten or more. This likely came from a read error, as a far larger clone is one base away. The chain is built from TRDV1 and TRDJ1; TRDD3 is a possible D gene (5 bases). Germline V gene data show CDR1 as TSWWSYY and CDR2 as QGS. The CDR3 is 18 residues long. The CDR3 DNA reads TGTGCTCTTGGGGGACTATATCCGGGGGCCGAGTATTCCGATAAACCCATCTTT. Translating it yields CALGGLYPGAEYSDKPIF.